These 12 T cell receptor beta chains were all obtained from the same sample, sequenced in a study of shared clonotypes between healthy human individuals. Here immunoSEQ multiplex PCR was the method, and the copy in TCRdb shows in-frame clones only, minus some. The sample consists of under 550,000 clones, 90% to 97% of them appearing once. Sequencing was done on a sample of naive CD4+ T cells sorted from blood. Regarding subset: CD45RA+ positively selected. The origin of the receptors is a woman in her thirties in good health.

This chain uses TRBV4-1 with TRBJ2-1; no definite D call. The CDR3 extends over 15 amino acids. Trimming took 1 base from V and 1 from J, leaving 8 bases between them. Germline-derived CDR1 and CDR2 are MGHRA and YSYEKL. CDR3 nucleotides: TGCGCCAGCAGCCAAGGACCTGTGTCCTACAATGAGCAGTTCTTC. Translation gives CASSQGPVSYNEQFF.

The rearrangement links TRBV7-7 to TRBJ1-2, with D maybe TRBD1 (5 bases). V lost 7 bases to trimming and J lost 8 bases, with 26 bases between them. The CDR3 has 16 amino acids. Germline assignment: CDR1 SSHAT and CDR2 FNYEAQ (reference sequence). The CDR3 region has the DNA TGTGCCAGCACCCTTTGGGGGTTTTCCCTCTCTATCGGCTACACCTTC. Its protein product is CASTLWGFSLSIGYTF.

The chain combines TRBV10-2 with TRBJ2-7; D is undetermined. V shed 8 bases and J shed 1 base, with 24 bases lying between them. Germline V gene data show CDR1 as WSHSY and CDR2 as SAAADI. The CDR3 contains 17 residues. This CDR3 is CASSDLGLIGESYEQYF. Written as DNA, the CDR3 is TGCGCCAGCTCAGACCTAGGTCTTATCGGAGAATCCTACGAGCAGTACTTC.

As for this clone: A read error may account for a junction end that differs from germline. The J gene is TRBJ2-5, the V gene TRBV4-1, with 10 bases identical to TRBD2. Germline values: CDR1 MGHRA, CDR2 YSYEKL. The CDR3 length is 14 residues. CDR3 sequence (DNA): TGCGCCAGCAGCCAAGTTGCCAGCGGGAGGGCCCTGAACTTC. Translating it yields CASSQVASGRALNF.

This clone occurred once. The rearrangement joins TRBV6-6 to TRBJ1-5; no reliable D call. There are 13 residues in the CDR3. Germline V gene data show CDR1 as MNHNY and CDR2 as SVGAGI (reference sequence). V lost 2 bases to trimming and J lost 6 bases, with 8 bases between them. The CDR3 nucleotides read TGTGCCAGCAGTTACCGAGCAGCTCAGCCCCAGCATTTT. It codes for CASSYRAAQPQHF.

On this clone itself: Additional DNA sequences in this sample encode the identical CDR3. This sequence joins TRBV28 and TRBJ1-5; TRBD1 matches 8 bases. This CDR3 has 14 residues. J was trimmed by 7 bases and V by 5 bases; bases with no gene match: 7. Germline CDR1 MDHEN, CDR2 SYDVKM. Here the CDR3 DNA reads TGTGCCAGCAGTCCCGGACAGGGTGGACAGCCCCAGCATTTT. The encoded protein is CASSPGQGGQPQHF.

The rearrangement joins TRBV7-9 to TRBJ2-1; maybe TRBD2 (6 bases). The germline CDR1 and CDR2 sequences are SEHNR and FQNEAQ (reference sequence). The CDR3 totals 15 residues. The germline V and J ends were trimmed by 7 bases and 7 bases, with 20 bases remaining between them. This CDR3 reads CASTPPGVRRNEQFF. The CDR3 DNA follows: TGTGCCAGCACCCCCCCGGGGGTTCGGCGGAATGAGCAGTTCTTC.

This chain uses TRBV6-5 with TRBJ1-1, with no clear D. Germline V gives CDR1 MNHEY, CDR2 SVGAGI. Trimming left V 0 bases short and J 1 base short, with 9 bases between. The CDR3 is made up of 15 amino acids. The CDR3 sequence is CASSYSSRKNTEAFF. The CDR3 nucleotides read TGTGCCAGCAGTTACTCGAGCCGGAAGAACACTGAAGCTTTCTTT.

The rearrangement links TRBV18 to TRBJ2-7, with D perhaps assigned TRBD1 or TRBD2 (5 bases each). CDR1 and CDR2 (germline): KGHSH, LQKENI. The CDR3 sequence is 16 residues long. With 0 bases removed from V and 6 bases from J, the gap between germline ends came to 18 bases. CDR3 sequence: CASSPPGRTMRGEQYF. For the CDR3, the DNA is TGTGCCAGCTCACCACCAGGACGTACTATGAGGGGCGAGCAGTACTTC. The full variable domain, rest sourced from reference TRBV18 and TRBJ2-7, is NAGVMQNPRHLVRRRGQEARLRCSPMKGHSHVYWYRQLPEEGLKFMVYLQKENIIDESGMPKERFSAEFPKEGPSILRIQQVVRGDSAAYFCASSPPGRTMRGEQYFGPGTRLTVT.

This chain links TRBV19 with TRBJ2-3; D not certain. The V end lost 4 bases, the J end lost 3 bases, and 11 bases lay between the germline ends. Germline V gene lookup returns CDR1 LNHDA and CDR2 SQIVND (reference sequence). This CDR3 region has 14 residues. CDR3 region: CASSNPSSTDTQYF. For the CDR3, the DNA is TGTGCCAGTAGTAACCCGAGTAGTACAGATACGCAGTATTTT.

This chain joins TRBV5-5 and TRBJ2-7; D could derive from TRBD1 or TRBD2 (6 bases each). V was clipped by 0 bases and J by 3 bases, with 13 bases between them. Germline-derived CDR1 and CDR2 are SGHKS and YYEKEE (reference sequence). The CDR3 contains 15 residues. CDR3 loop: CASSLAGGRGYEQYF. CDR3 nucleotide sequence: TGTGCCAGCAGCTTGGCCGGGGGCAGGGGCTACGAGCAGTACTTC.

The V and J genes are TRBV7-9 and TRBJ1-1, with D hard to call. This CDR3 has 14 residues. Germline CDR1 is SEHNR and CDR2 is FQNEAQ (reference sequence). V lost 1 base to trimming and J lost 1 base, with 7 bases between them. CDR3 amino acids: CASSLGPPNTEAFF. The CDR3 bases are TGTGCCAGCAGCTTAGGTCCCCCGAACACTGAAGCTTTCTTT.